This T cell receptor beta chain was sequenced during a study of blood T cell repertoires in COVID-19. Participants' reported clinical history set cohort assignment. Clones were sequenced by immunoSEQ multiplex PCR, and TCRdb holds only the in-frame ones, with some missing. This table holds over 200,000 clones, about 87% found once. The CDR3 sequence is 15 residues long. CDR1 and CDR2 (germline): SGDLS, YYNGEE. Trimming took 0 bases from V and 7 from J; bases not matched to a gene: 2. Turning to this clone: This sample includes further DNA sequences coding for the same CDR3.

Material for sequencing was PBMCs or T cells enriched from blood (not recorded which). The chain recombines TRBV9 with TRBJ2-2, with 11 nucleotides matching TRBD2. This TCR came from a woman aged 25 to 39 who had been exposed to COVID-19. In DNA, the CDR3 is TGTGCCAGCAGCGTAGGGCTAGCGGGAGGCGGGGAGCTGTTTTTT. Protein: CASSVGLAGGGELFF.